The sequence of this T cell receptor beta chain was determined in a study of shared clonotypes between healthy human individuals. The germline V and J ends were trimmed by 0 bases and 0 bases, with 15 bases remaining between them. The CDR3 loop spans 18 amino acids. Germline CDR1 and CDR2: KGHSH and LQKENI. Profiling relied on immunoSEQ multiplex PCR, and the TCRdb table lists in-frame clones only, not all of them. The sample lists roughly 2 million clones, roughly 94% seen once, with 0.1% to 0.15% in the top ten. The TCR sequence derives from a man aged 18 to 29 in good health. Sequenced: naive CD4+ T cells sorted from blood. The subset was: CD45RA+ positively selected. The chain carries TRBV18 and TRBJ2-4; possible D gene TRBD1, 6 bases. This CDR3 reads CASSPPNRDFQAKNIQYF. In DNA, the CDR3 is TGTGCCAGCTCACCACCGAACAGGGATTTTCAAGCCAAAAACATTCAGTACTTC.